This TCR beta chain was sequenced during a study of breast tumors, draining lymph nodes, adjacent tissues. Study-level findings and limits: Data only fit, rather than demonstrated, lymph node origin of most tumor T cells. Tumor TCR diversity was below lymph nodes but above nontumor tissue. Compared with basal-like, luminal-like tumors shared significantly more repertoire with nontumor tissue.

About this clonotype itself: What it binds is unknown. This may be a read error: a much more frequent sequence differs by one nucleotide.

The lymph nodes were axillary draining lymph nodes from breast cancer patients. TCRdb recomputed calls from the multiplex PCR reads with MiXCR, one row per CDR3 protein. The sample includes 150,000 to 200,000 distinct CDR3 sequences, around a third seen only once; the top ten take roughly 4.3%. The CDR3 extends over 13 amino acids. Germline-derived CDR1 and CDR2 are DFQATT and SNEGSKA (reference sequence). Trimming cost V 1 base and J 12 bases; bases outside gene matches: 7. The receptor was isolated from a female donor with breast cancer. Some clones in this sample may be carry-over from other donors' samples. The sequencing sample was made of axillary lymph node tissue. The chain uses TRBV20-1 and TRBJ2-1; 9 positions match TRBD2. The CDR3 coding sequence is TGCAGTGCTAGAGCCGGGACTAGCCATGCGCAGTTCTTC. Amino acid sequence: CSARAGTSHAQFF.